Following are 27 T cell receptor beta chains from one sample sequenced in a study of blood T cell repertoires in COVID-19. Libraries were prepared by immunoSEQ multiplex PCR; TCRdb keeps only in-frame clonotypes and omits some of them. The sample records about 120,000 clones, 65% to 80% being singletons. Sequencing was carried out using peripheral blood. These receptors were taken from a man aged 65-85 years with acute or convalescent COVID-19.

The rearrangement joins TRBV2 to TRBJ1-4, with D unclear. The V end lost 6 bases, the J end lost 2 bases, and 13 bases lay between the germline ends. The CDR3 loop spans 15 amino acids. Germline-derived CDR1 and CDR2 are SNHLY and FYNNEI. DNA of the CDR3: TGTGCCAGCAGCGCAGCAGGCGCGACTAATGAAAAACTGTTTTTT. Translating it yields CASSAAGATNEKLFF.

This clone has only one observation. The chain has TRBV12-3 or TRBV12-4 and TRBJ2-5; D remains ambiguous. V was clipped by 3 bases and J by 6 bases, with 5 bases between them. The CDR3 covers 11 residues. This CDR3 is CASSFLQTQYF. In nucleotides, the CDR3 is TGTGCCAGCAGTTTTCTACAGACCCAGTACTTC.

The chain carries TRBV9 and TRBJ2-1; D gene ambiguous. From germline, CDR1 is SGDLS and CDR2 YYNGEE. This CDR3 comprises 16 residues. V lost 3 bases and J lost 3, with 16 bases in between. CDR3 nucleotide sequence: TGTGCCAGCAGCGATCTTAAAGTTGGCAGCTACAATGAGCAGTTCTTC. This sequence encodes CASSDLKVGSYNEQFF.

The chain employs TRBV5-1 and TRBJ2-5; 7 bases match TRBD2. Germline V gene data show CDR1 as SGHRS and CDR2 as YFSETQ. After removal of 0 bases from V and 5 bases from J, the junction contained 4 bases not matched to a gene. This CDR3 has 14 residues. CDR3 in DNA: TGCGCCAGCAGCTTGGAGGTAGCGGGCGAGACCCAGTACTTC. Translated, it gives CASSLEVAGETQYF.

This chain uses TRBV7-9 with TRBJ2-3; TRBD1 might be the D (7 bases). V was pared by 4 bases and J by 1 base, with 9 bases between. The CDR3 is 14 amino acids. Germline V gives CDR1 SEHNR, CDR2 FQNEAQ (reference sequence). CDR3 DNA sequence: TGTGCCAGCAGCTCCAGGGGGGGCACAGATACGCAGTATTTT. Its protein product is CASSSRGGTDTQYF. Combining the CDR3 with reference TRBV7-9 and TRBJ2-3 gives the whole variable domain DTGVSQNPRHKITKRGQNVTFRCDPISEHNRLYWYRQTLGQGPEFLTYFQNEAQLEKSRLLSDRFSAERPKGSFSTLEIQRTEQGDSAMYLCASSSRGGTDTQYFGPGTRLTVL.

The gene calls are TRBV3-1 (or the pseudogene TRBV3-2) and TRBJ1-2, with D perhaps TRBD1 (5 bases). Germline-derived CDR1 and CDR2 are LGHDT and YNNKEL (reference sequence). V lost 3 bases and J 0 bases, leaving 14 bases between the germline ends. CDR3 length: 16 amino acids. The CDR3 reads CASSHNPDTSNYGYTF. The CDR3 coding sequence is TGTGCCAGCAGCCACAACCCGGACACATCTAACTATGGCTACACCTTC.

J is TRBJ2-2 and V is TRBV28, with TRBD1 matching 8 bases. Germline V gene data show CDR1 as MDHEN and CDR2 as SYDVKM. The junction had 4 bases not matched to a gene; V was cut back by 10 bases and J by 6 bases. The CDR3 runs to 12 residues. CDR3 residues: CATGGDSGELFF. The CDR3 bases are TGTGCCACAGGGGGCGATTCCGGGGAGCTGTTTTTT.

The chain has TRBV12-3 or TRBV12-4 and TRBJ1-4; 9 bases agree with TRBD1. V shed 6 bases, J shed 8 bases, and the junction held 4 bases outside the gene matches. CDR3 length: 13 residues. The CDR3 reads CASRGQGREKLFF. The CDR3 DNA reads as TGTGCCAGCAGGGGACAGGGACGGGAAAAACTGTTTTTT.

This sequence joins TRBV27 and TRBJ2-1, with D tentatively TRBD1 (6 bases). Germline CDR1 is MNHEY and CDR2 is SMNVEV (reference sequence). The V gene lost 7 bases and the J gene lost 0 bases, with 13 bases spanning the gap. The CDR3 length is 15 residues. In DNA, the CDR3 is TGTGCCAGCAACCAGGGGCGAAGCTCCTACAATGAGCAGTTCTTC. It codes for CASNQGRSSYNEQFF.

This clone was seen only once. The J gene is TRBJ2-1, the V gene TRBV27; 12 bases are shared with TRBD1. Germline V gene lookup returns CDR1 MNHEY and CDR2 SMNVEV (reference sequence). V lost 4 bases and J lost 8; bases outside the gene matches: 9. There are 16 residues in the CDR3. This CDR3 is CASSWGSGTGGDEQFF. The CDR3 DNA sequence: TGTGCCAGCAGTTGGGGCTCCGGGACAGGGGGCGATGAGCAGTTCTTC.

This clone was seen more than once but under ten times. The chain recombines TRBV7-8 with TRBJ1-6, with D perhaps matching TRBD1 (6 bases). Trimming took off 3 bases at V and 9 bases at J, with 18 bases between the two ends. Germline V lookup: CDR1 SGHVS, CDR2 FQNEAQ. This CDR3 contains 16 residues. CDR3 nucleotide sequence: TGTGCCAGCAGCTTCCAGGGGAGGGAAATAAGTTCACCCCTCCACTTT. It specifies CASSFQGREISSPLHF.

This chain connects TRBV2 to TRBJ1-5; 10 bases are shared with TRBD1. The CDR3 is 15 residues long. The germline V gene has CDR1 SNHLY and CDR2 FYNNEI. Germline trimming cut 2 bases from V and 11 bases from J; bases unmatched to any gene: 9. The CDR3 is CASSERDRGQIAQHF. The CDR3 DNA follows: TGTGCCAGCAGTGAACGGGACAGGGGACAGATAGCCCAGCATTTT.

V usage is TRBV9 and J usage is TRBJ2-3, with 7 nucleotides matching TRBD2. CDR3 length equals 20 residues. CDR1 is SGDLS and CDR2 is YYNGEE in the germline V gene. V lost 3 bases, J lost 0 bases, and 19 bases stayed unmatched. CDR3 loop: CASSGESVASGSPSTDTQYF. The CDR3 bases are TGTGCCAGCAGCGGCGAGTCGGTGGCTAGCGGATCCCCTAGCACAGATACGCAGTATTTT.

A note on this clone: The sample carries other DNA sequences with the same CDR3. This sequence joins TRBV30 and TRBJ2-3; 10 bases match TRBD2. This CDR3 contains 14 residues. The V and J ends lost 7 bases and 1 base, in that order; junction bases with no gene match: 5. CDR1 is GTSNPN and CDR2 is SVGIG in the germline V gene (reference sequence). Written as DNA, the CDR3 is TGTGCCTTGGGACTAGCGAGGCGCACAGATACGCAGTATTTT. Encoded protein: CALGLARRTDTQYF.

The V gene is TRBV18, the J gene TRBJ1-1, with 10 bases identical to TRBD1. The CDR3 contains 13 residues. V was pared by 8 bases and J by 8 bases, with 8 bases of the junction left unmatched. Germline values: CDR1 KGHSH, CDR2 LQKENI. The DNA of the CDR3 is TGTGCCAGCGGAGGGACAGGGGTCTCCGAAGCTTTCTTT. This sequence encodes CASGGTGVSEAFF. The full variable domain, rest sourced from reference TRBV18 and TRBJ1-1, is NAGVMQNPRHLVRRRGQEARLRCSPMKGHSHVYWYRQLPEEGLKFMVYLQKENIIDESGMPKERFSAEFPKEGPSILRIQQVVRGDSAAYFCASGGTGVSEAFFGQGTRLTVV.

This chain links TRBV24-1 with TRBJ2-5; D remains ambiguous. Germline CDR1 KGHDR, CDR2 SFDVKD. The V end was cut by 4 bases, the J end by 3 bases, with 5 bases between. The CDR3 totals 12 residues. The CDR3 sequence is CATSEREETQYF. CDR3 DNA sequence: TGTGCCACCAGTGAAAGAGAAGAGACCCAGTACTTC.

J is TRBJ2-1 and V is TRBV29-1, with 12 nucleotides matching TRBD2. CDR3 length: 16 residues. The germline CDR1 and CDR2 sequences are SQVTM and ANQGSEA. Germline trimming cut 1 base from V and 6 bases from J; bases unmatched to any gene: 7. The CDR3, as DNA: TGCAGCGTTGAAGGTGGACTAGCGGGATCTCTCAATGAGCAGTTCTTC. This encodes CSVEGGLAGSLNEQFF.

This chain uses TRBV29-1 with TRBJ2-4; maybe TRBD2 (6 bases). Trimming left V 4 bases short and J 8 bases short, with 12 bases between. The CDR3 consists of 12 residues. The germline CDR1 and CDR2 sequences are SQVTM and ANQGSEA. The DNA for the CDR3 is TGCAGCGTTGGGAGGGGAGGTGACATTCAGTACTTC. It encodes CSVGRGGDIQYF.

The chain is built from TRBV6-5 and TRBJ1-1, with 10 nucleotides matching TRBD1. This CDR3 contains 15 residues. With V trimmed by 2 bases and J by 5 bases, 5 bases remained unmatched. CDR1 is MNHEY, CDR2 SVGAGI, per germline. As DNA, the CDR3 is TGTGCCAGCAGTTACGGGACAGGGGAGGGGACTGAAGCTTTCTTT. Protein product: CASSYGTGEGTEAFF.

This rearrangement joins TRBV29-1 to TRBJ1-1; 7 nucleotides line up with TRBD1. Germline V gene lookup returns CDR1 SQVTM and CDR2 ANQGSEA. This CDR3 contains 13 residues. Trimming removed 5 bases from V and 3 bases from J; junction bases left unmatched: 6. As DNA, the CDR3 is TGCAGCGTTCGACAGGGTGGGGACACTGAAGCTTTCTTT. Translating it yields CSVRQGGDTEAFF.

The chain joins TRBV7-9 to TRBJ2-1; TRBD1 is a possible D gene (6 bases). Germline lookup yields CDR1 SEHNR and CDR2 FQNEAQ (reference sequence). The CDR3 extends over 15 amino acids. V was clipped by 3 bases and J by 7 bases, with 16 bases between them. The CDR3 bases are TGTGCCAGCAGCTTGGAATCGGCCAGGGGTAATGAGCAGTTCTTC. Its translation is CASSLESARGNEQFF. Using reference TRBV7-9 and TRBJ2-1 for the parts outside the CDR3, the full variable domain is DTGVSQNPRHKITKRGQNVTFRCDPISEHNRLYWYRQTLGQGPEFLTYFQNEAQLEKSRLLSDRFSAERPKGSFSTLEIQRTEQGDSAMYLCASSLESARGNEQFFGPGTRLTVL.

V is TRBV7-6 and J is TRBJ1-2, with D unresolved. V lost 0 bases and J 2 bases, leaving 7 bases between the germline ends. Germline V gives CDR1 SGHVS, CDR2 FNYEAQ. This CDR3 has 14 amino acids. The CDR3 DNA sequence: TGTGCCAGCAGCTTAGCGGTACAGAACTATGGCTACACCTTC. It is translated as CASSLAVQNYGYTF.

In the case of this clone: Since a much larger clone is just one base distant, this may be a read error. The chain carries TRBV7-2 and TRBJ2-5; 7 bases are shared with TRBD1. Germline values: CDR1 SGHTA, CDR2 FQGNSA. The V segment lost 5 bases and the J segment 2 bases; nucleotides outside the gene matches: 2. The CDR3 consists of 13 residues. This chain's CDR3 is CASSRDRQETQYF. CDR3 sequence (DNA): TGTGCCAGCAGCCGGGACAGACAAGAGACCCAGTACTTC.

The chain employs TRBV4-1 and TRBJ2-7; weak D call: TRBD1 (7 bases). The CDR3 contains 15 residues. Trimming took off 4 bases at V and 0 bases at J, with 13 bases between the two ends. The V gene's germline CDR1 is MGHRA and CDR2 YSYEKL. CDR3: CASSRGTVSSYEQYF. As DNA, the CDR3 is TGCGCCAGCAGCCGCGGGACAGTAAGCTCCTACGAGCAGTACTTC.

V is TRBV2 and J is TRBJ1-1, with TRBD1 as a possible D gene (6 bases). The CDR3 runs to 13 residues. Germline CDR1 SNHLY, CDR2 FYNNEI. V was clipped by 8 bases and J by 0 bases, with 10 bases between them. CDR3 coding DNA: TGTGCCAGCGGCTACAGGGTGAACACTGAAGCTTTCTTT. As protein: CASGYRVNTEAFF.

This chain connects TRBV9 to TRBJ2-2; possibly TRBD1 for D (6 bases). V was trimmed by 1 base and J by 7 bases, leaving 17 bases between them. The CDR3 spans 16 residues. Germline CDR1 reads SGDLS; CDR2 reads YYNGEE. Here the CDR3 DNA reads TGTGCCAGCAGCGTATTGTCTGTCGGGACAATCGGGGAGCTGTTTTTT. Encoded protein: CASSVLSVGTIGELFF.

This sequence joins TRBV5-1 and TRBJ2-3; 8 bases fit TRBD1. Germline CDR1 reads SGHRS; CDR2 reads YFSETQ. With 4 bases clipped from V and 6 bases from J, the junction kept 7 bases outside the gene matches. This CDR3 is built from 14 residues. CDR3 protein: CASSPRTGRDTQYF. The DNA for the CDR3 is TGCGCCAGCAGCCCCCGGACAGGGCGGGATACGCAGTATTTT.